A selection of T cell receptor beta chains follows, all from one sample in a study of blood T cell repertoires in COVID-19. TCRdb's copy holds only in-frame clones and misses some; the assay was immunoSEQ multiplex PCR. The sample contains over 200,000 clones, about 90% of which appear only once. Source material: peripheral blood. Every receptor here comes from a man aged 25-45 years with COVID-19, enrolled during active disease. Each CDR3 is given with its conserved first and last residue. The order of the fields is D gene, J gene, V gene, clone size, CDR3 protein, CDR3 DNA. D genes are given only for firm matches. Clone size, where shown, is once, few, many, or a class for clones that have expanded.

-,TRBJ2-1,TRBV19,-,CASSTPPSSYNEQFF,TGTGCCAGTAGTACTCCACCGAGCTCCTACAATGAGCAGTTCTTC
-,TRBJ2-1,TRBV11-3,-,CASSLDSQGLPYNEQFF,TGTGCCAGCAGCTTAGATAGTCAGGGACTTCCTTACAATGAGCAGTTCTTC
TRBD1,TRBJ1-2,TRBV4-3,-,CASSQDRDRGVQGYTF,TGCGCCAGCAGCCAAGATCGGGACAGGGGCGTTCAGGGCTACACCTTC
-,TRBJ1-4,TRBV27,-,CASSADTKGEKLFF,TGTGCCAGCAGTGCCGACACAAAGGGGGAAAAACTGTTTTTT
-,TRBJ1-1,TRBV5-1,-,CASNYGRGTEAFF,TGCGCCAGCAACTACGGTAGGGGCACTGAAGCTTTCTTT
TRBD2,TRBJ2-1,TRBV4-1,-,CASSHPTSGSRNEQFF,TGCGCCAGCAGCCATCCAACTAGCGGGAGCCGCAATGAGCAGTTCTTC
TRBD2,TRBJ2-7,TRBV5-5,-,CASSQPGGGANEQYF,TGTGCCAGCAGCCAACCGGGGGGGGGCGCGAACGAGCAGTACTTC
-,TRBJ1-6,TRBV7-2,-,CASSLRGSWSPLHF,TGTGCCAGCAGCTTAAGGGGATCTTGGTCACCCCTCCACTTT
-,TRBJ1-5,TRBV6-5,few,CASSPMTGVQPQHF,TGTGCCAGCAGTCCCATGACGGGGGTTCAGCCCCAGCATTTT
TRBD1,TRBJ2-7,TRBV2,-,CASKGKGASSYEQYF,TGTGCCTCAAAGGGGAAGGGGGCCTCCTCCTACGAGCAGTACTTC
TRBD1,TRBJ1-3,TRBV28,-,CASSLSRTGGNTIYF,TGTGCCAGCAGTTTATCCCGGACAGGTGGAAACACCATATATTTT
TRBD2,TRBJ2-1,TRBV2,-,CARWGGTGTSGYNEQFF,TGTGCCAGATGGGGGGGTACCGGGACTAGCGGCTACAATGAGCAGTTCTTC
TRBD2,TRBJ2-1,TRBV3-1/TRBV3-2,-,CASSSGTSGGLFNEQFF,TGTGCCAGCAGCTCGGGGACTAGCGGGGGTCTCTTCAATGAGCAGTTCTTC
-,TRBJ1-4,TRBV5-5,once,CASSLVATNEKLFF,TGTGCCAGCAGCCTCGTAGCAACTAATGAAAAACTGTTTTTT
TRBD1,TRBJ1-4,TRBV5-6,-,CASSLGGTGSNEKLFF,TGTGCCAGCAGCTTGGGCGGGACAGGGAGTAATGAAAAACTGTTTTTT
TRBD2,TRBJ2-1,TRBV5-1,-,CASSFLSGTSGGNEQFF,TGCGCCAGCAGCTTCCTATCAGGGACTAGCGGGGGGAATGAGCAGTTCTTC
-,TRBJ2-1,TRBV7-2,-,CASSLRLYVSYNEQFF,TGTGCCAGCAGCTTACGCCTCTATGTCTCCTACAATGAGCAGTTCTTC
TRBD1,TRBJ2-6,TRBV27,-,CASSSTGSGANVLTF,TGTGCCAGCAGTTCGACAGGGTCCGGGGCCAACGTCCTGACTTTC
TRBD2,TRBJ2-1,TRBV24-1,-,CATSDFSSGRAGNEQFF,TGTGCCACCAGTGATTTCTCTAGCGGGAGGGCAGGTAATGAGCAGTTCTTC
-,TRBJ1-1,TRBV5-1,-,CASRASSVRGNTEAFF,TGCGCCAGCAGAGCTTCGTCTGTGCGGGGGAACACTGAAGCTTTCTTT
TRBD1,TRBJ2-1,TRBV7-9,-,CASSEGTGDEQFF,TGTGCCAGCAGCGAAGGGACAGGGGATGAGCAGTTCTTC
-,TRBJ1-3,TRBV28,-,CASSSRREGNTIYF,TGTGCCAGCAGTTCCCGGAGGGAGGGAAACACCATATATTTT
-,TRBJ2-1,TRBV7-9,once,CASSFAAGTPGNEQFF,TGTGCCAGCAGCTTCGCCGCCGGGACTCCCGGGAATGAGCAGTTCTTC
TRBD1,TRBJ2-7,TRBV6-5,few,CASSWQGDLSYEQYF,TGTGCCAGCAGTTGGCAGGGGGACCTCTCCTACGAGCAGTACTTC
-,TRBJ2-3,TRBV3-1/TRBV3-2,-,CASSLTLTGTDTQYF,TGTGCCAGCAGCTTGACCTTGACAGGCACAGATACGCAGTATTTT
-,TRBJ1-6,TRBV7-8,once,CASSYSSYNSPLHF,TGTGCCAGCAGCTACAGCTCCTATAATTCACCCCTCCACTTT
-,TRBJ2-2,TRBV11-3,-,CASSSLPTQAGELFF,TGTGCCAGCAGCTCACTCCCCACCCAGGCCGGGGAGCTGTTTTTT
-,TRBJ1-6,TRBV6-2/TRBV6-3,-,CASSYRAGGNYNSPLHF,TGTGCCAGCAGTTACCGAGCAGGAGGCAACTATAATTCACCCCTCCACTTT
TRBD1,TRBJ1-2,TRBV7-8,-,CASSPGTDYGYTF,TGTGCCAGCAGCCCGGGGACAGACTATGGCTACACCTTC